These 10 T cell receptor beta chains were all obtained from the same sample, sequenced in a study of cytomegalovirus exposure and HLA in healthy donors. The PCR employed 60 Vbeta primers together with 13 Jbeta primers. Clones were sequenced by immunoSEQ multiplex PCR, and TCRdb holds only the in-frame ones, with some missing. The sample records approximately 110,000 clones, over 60% being singletons. The sequenced sample was PBMCs. The receptors come from a woman in her thirties or forties in good health and CMV-seropositive.

The chain combines TRBV9 with TRBJ1-2; D is undetermined. CDR3 size: 13 residues. Trimming took off 0 bases at V and 6 bases at J, with 9 bases between the two ends. Germline CDR1 SGDLS, CDR2 YYNGEE. CDR3 sequence: CASSVDSVDGYTF. Written as DNA, the CDR3 is TGTGCCAGCAGCGTAGACAGTGTAGATGGCTACACCTTC.

J is TRBJ1-6 and V is TRBV4-1, with TRBD1 identical over 8 bases. The V gene's germline CDR1 is MGHRA and CDR2 YSYEKL. The length of the CDR3 is 14 residues. After removal of 4 bases from V and 7 bases from J, the junction contained 3 bases not matched to a gene. Here the CDR3 reads CASSRPGGNSPLHF. CDR3 bases: TGCGCCAGCAGCCGGCCAGGGGGCAATTCACCCCTCCACTTT.

The table lists this clone with a count of one. This sequence joins TRBV9 and TRBJ2-3, with TRBD2 identical over 14 bases. The germline V gene has CDR1 SGDLS and CDR2 YYNGEE. The length of the CDR3 is 20 residues. The junction had 13 bases not matched to a gene; V was cut back by 3 bases and J by 1 base. CDR3 nucleotide sequence: TGTGCCAGCAGCGACACGGGACTAGCGGGAGTAGGGGGTGGCACAGATACGCAGTATTTT. It codes for CASSDTGLAGVGGGTDTQYF.

Only a few counts were recorded for this clone. The V gene is TRBV7-9, the J gene TRBJ2-5; unclear D gene. Germline values: CDR1 SEHNR, CDR2 FQNEAQ (reference sequence). CDR3 length equals 15 residues. The V end was cut by 1 base, the J end by 2 bases, with 11 bases between. In DNA form, the CDR3 reads TGTGCCAGCAGCTTAGTGTCTAGTCGGCAAGAGACCCAGTACTTC. Its translation: CASSLVSSRQETQYF. Full variable domain (outside the CDR3, taken from reference TRBV7-9 and TRBJ2-5): DTGVSQNPRHKITKRGQNVTFRCDPISEHNRLYWYRQTLGQGPEFLTYFQNEAQLEKSRLLSDRFSAERPKGSFSTLEIQRTEQGDSAMYLCASSLVSSRQETQYFGPGTRLLVL.

The gene calls are TRBV5-4 and TRBJ2-1; no definite D call. V lost 2 bases and J 8 bases, leaving 11 bases between the germline ends. Germline loops: CDR1 SGHNT, CDR2 YYREEE (reference sequence). The CDR3 consists of 13 residues. The CDR3 nucleotides are TGTGCCAGCAGCTTCGAAAACGCGTATGAGCAGTTCTTC. Translating gives CASSFENAYEQFF.

J is TRBJ2-3 and V is TRBV2, with a tentative D call TRBD1 (6 bases). The germline V and J ends were trimmed by 5 bases and 0 bases, with 12 bases remaining between them. Germline assignment: CDR1 SNHLY and CDR2 FYNNEI. This CDR3 has 15 amino acids. CDR3 loop: CASSMTGLSTDTQYF. CDR3 DNA: TGTGCCAGCAGTATGACAGGACTTAGCACAGATACGCAGTATTTT. Full variable domain (rest looked up from reference TRBV2 and TRBJ2-3): EPEVTQTPSHQVTQMGQEVILRCVPISNHLYFYWYRQILGQKVEFLVSFYNNEISEKSEIFDDQFSVERPDGSNFTLKIRSTKLEDSAMYFCASSMTGLSTDTQYFGPGTRLTVL.

V and J are TRBV27 and TRBJ2-5, with TRBD1 identical over 9 bases. The DNA end favors TRBJ2-7, so the J call may be wrong. The germline gives CDR1 MNHEY, CDR2 SMNVEV (reference sequence). CDR3 length: 15 amino acids. The CDR3 sequence: CASSPQQGARYEQYF. CDR3 DNA: TGTGCCAGCAGCCCTCAACAGGGGGCGCGCTACGAGCAGTACTTC.

V is TRBV12-5 and J is TRBJ2-1, with 7 bases fitting TRBD2. The CDR3 runs to 20 residues. Germline V gives CDR1 LGHNT, CDR2 FRNRAP. The trim removed 0 bases at V and 0 bases at J, leaving 14 bases unmatched. CDR3 DNA sequence: TGTGCTAGTGGTTTGGTATTGGGCGGGCGGGAGCGGAGCTCCTACAATGAGCAGTTCTTC. Its translation is CASGLVLGGRERSSYNEQFF.

The V gene is TRBV23-1, the J gene TRBJ2-7; D gene ambiguous. TRBV23-1 belongs to the ORF category, with a function that is uncertain. The CDR3 totals 13 residues. V lost 7 bases and J lost 0, with 10 bases in between. The CDR3 reads CASMRMISYEQYF. The CDR3 nucleotides read TGCGCCAGCATGAGGATGATCTCCTACGAGCAGTACTTC.

The V call is TRBV5-4, the J call TRBJ2-2, with 15 bases lining up with TRBD2. V lost 0 bases to trimming and J lost 0 bases; unmatched junction nucleotides: 6. The CDR3 has 20 amino acids. Germline CDR1 SGHNT, CDR2 YYREEE (reference sequence). The CDR3 DNA sequence: TGTGCCAGCAGCTTGGCAAGGGGACTAGCGGGAGGTGCGAACACCGGGGAGCTGTTTTTT. It translates to CASSLARGLAGGANTGELFF.